A single sample gave rise to the 22 T cell receptor beta chains below, sequenced in a study of beta chain features in type 1 diabetes. No antigen has been assigned to these receptors. Expressed TCRB transcripts were sequenced after all isolated RNA was converted to cDNA. Data came from immunoSEQ multiplex PCR; TCRdb stores just in-frame clones and leaves some out. The table lists 680,000 or so clones, around 15% of them singletons, with less than 0.025% in the top ten. Study conclusions and caveats: Patients with Type 1 diabetes showed moderately but significantly shorter TCRB CDR3s in all four CD4+ subsets.

The specimen was naive CD4+ T cells from blood. The receptors originated from a man between 18 and 29 years old with type 1 diabetes.

The CDR3 bases are TGTGCCAGCAGCTTTTCTCAGGGTTCACCCCTCCACTTT. It specifies CASSFSQGSPLHF. The genes are TRBV7-2 and TRBJ1-6, with a weak D call TRBD1 (5 bases). CDR3 length: 13 residues. Trimming took 3 bases from V and 9 from J, leaving 9 bases between them. The V gene's germline CDR1 is SGHTA and CDR2 FQGNSA.

This chain uses TRBV9 with TRBJ2-5, with TRBD2 matching 10 bases. There are 17 residues in the CDR3. Germline V gives CDR1 SGDLS, CDR2 YYNGEE. V trimming: 1 base; J trimming: 4 bases; junction bases outside the gene matches: 10. For the CDR3, the DNA is TGTGCCAGCAGCGTAACCTCCGGGACTAGCGTCCCAGAGACCCAGTACTTC. It translates to CASSVTSGTSVPETQYF.

This clone was counted a few times. This chain links TRBV7-2 with TRBJ2-3; D is undetermined. This CDR3 has 13 residues. V lost 4 bases, J lost 0 bases, and 5 bases lay in between. From germline, CDR1 is SGHTA and CDR2 FQGNSA. The CDR3 DNA sequence: TGTGCCAGCAGCTCCCCTAGCACAGATACGCAGTATTTT. Translating gives CASSSPSTDTQYF.

The V gene is TRBV6-4, the J gene TRBJ2-1; D is unresolved. CDR3 length equals 11 residues. Trimming took 4 bases from V and 8 from J, leaving 6 bases between them. Germline values: CDR1 MRHNA, CDR2 SNTAGT. The CDR3 loop reads CASSGGHEQFF. The CDR3 nucleotides read TGTGCCAGCAGTGGAGGTCATGAGCAGTTCTTC.

This chain connects TRBV2 to TRBJ2-1; D is unresolved. The germline V gene has CDR1 SNHLY and CDR2 FYNNEI. Trimming stripped 7 bases from V and 0 bases from J, with 7 bases between. The length of the CDR3 is 13 residues. The DNA for the CDR3 is TGTGCCAGCACCTCCGGCTCCTACAATGAGCAGTTCTTC. This gives the protein CASTSGSYNEQFF.

The chain carries TRBV6-1 and TRBJ1-5, with D unresolved. Between the trimmed V and J ends, which lost 8 bases and 4 bases, there was a span of 9 bases. This CDR3 is built from 12 residues. Per the germline V gene, CDR1 is MNHNS and CDR2 is SASEGT. The CDR3 nucleotides are TGTGCCAGCGTTTTTGGAAATCAGCCCCAGCATTTT. As protein: CASVFGNQPQHF.

V usage is TRBV5-1 and J usage is TRBJ1-1, with 7 bases aligning to TRBD1. Germline V gives CDR1 SGHRS, CDR2 YFSETQ. CDR3 length equals 14 residues. Trimming removed 4 bases from V and 7 bases from J; junction bases left unmatched: 10. The CDR3 region is CASSTMTGFGEAFF. The DNA of the CDR3 is TGCGCCAGCAGCACAATGACAGGGTTTGGTGAAGCTTTCTTT.

This sequence joins TRBV30 and TRBJ1-2, with D unresolved. Germline V gene lookup returns CDR1 GTSNPN and CDR2 SVGIG (reference sequence). Trimming removed 3 bases at V and 2 bases at J, with 10 bases between. The CDR3 has 13 residues. The CDR3 bases are TGTGCCTGGAGCTACACAGAGAACTATGGCTACACCTTC. It yields the protein CAWSYTENYGYTF.

V usage is TRBV18 and J usage is TRBJ1-1, with TRBD1 matching over 8 bases. From germline, CDR1 is KGHSH and CDR2 LQKENI. This CDR3 region has 15 residues. V trimming: 3 bases; J trimming: 3 bases; junction bases outside the gene matches: 6. CDR3 sequence (DNA): TGTGCCAGCTCACCCCAGCCACAGGGGGACACTGAAGCTTTCTTT. Translated: CASSPQPQGDTEAFF.

This clone turned up a few times. The sample holds other DNA sequences that translate to the same CDR3. CDR3 residues: CSARGEETQYF. Here the CDR3 DNA reads TGCAGTGCTAGAGGAGAGGAGACCCAGTACTTC. The chain joins TRBV20-1 to TRBJ2-5; D call uncertain. CDR3 length: 11 residues. Trimming removed 1 base from V and 5 bases from J, with 5 bases in between. CDR1 DFQATT and CDR2 SNEGSKA come from the germline V gene (reference sequence).

This clone was seen only a few times. The chain links TRBV5-1 to TRBJ2-2; D remains ambiguous. Per germline, CDR1 SGHRS and CDR2 YFSETQ. The CDR3 runs to 13 residues. The V and J ends lost 0 bases and 5 bases respectively, with 5 bases between them. The CDR3 sequence is CASSLEPTGELFF. CDR3 in DNA: TGCGCCAGCAGCTTGGAACCGACCGGGGAGCTGTTTTTT.

The rearrangement links TRBV7-7 to TRBJ2-5, with TRBD1 matching over 9 bases. Germline V gene lookup returns CDR1 SSHAT and CDR2 FNYEAQ (reference sequence). V was pared by 5 bases and J by 5 bases, with 9 bases of the junction left unmatched. The CDR3 runs to 15 residues. The DNA of the CDR3 is TGTGCCAGCAGCCCAGCCGGGACAGGGTGGGAGACCCAGTACTTC. Translated, it gives CASSPAGTGWETQYF.

This clone was seen more than once but under ten times. V usage is TRBV2 and J usage is TRBJ1-6; D call uncertain. Germline assignment: CDR1 SNHLY and CDR2 FYNNEI. This CDR3 is 15 amino acids long. Trimming removed 4 bases at V and 5 bases at J, with 12 bases between. CDR3 nucleotide sequence: TGTGCCAGCAGTGTACGTGTAGGGAATAATTCACCCCTCCACTTT. This sequence encodes CASSVRVGNNSPLHF.

This clone was found a few times. The chain recombines TRBV2 with TRBJ2-5; 9 nucleotides align to TRBD1. Germline lookup yields CDR1 SNHLY and CDR2 FYNNEI. This CDR3 spans 14 amino acids. Unmatched junction bases numbered 7, after V lost 6 bases and J lost 5 bases. The CDR3 loop is CASRAGQGLETQYF. In DNA form, the CDR3 reads TGTGCCAGCAGGGCAGGACAGGGGTTGGAGACCCAGTACTTC.

The CDR3 protein is CASSKGWGEQYF. The CDR3 DNA reads TGTGCCAGCAGCAAGGGGTGGGGCGAGCAGTACTTC. The J gene is TRBJ2-7, the V gene TRBV21-1. TRBV21-1 is a recognized pseudogene. This CDR3 region has 12 residues.

Only a few counts were recorded for this clone. The chain links TRBV5-6 to TRBJ2-7; D possibly uses TRBD1 or TRBD2 (5 bases each). Trimming removed 4 bases from V and 2 bases from J, with 22 bases in between. This CDR3 is 17 amino acids long. CDR1 and CDR2 from the germline V gene are SGHDT and YYEEEE. This CDR3 is CASSPLWDGEGPYEQYF. The CDR3 DNA follows: TGTGCCAGCAGCCCCTTATGGGACGGAGAGGGGCCCTACGAGCAGTACTTC.

The table lists this clone with a few counts. CDR3 sequence (DNA): TGTGCCAGCAGCTTTGAACAACTGAACACCGGGGAGCTGTTTTTT. It specifies CASSFEQLNTGELFF. The V call is TRBV7-9, the J call TRBJ2-2; D remains ambiguous. V was clipped by 3 bases and J by 1 base, with 9 bases between them. Germline V gene sequence: CDR1 SEHNR, CDR2 FQNEAQ (reference sequence). CDR3 size: 15 residues. Looking up the rest from reference TRBV7-9 and TRBJ2-2 gives the full variable domain: DTGVSQNPRHKITKRGQNVTFRCDPISEHNRLYWYRQTLGQGPEFLTYFQNEAQLEKSRLLSDRFSAERPKGSFSTLEIQRTEQGDSAMYLCASSFEQLNTGELFFGEGSRLTVL.

This clone was seen only a few times. In DNA form, the CDR3 reads TGTGCCAGCAGCCACCGAGGATTAGCCAAAAACATTCAGTACTTC. Amino acids: CASSHRGLAKNIQYF. This chain uses TRBV28 with TRBJ2-4; D remains ambiguous. This CDR3 contains 15 residues. Trimming stripped 6 bases from V and 0 bases from J, with 12 bases between. Looked up from germline, CDR1 is MDHEN and CDR2 is SYDVKM.

This clone was observed a few times. This chain joins TRBV9 and TRBJ1-1; TRBD1 matches at 7 bases. CDR3 length: 13 amino acids. After removal of 3 bases from V and 8 bases from J, the junction contained 7 bases not matched to a gene. CDR1 is SGDLS and CDR2 is YYNGEE in the germline V gene. This CDR3 is CASSAFTQGEAFF. In nucleotides, the CDR3 is TGTGCCAGCAGCGCCTTCACACAGGGGGAAGCTTTCTTT.

The V and J genes are TRBV21-1 and TRBJ1-2. TRBV21-1 is a pseudogene. CDR3 size: 10 residues. DNA for the CDR3: TGTGCCAGCTGCATGGGGGGCTACACCTTC. Protein: CASCMGGYTF.

This clone was counted only a few times. V gene TRBV11-3 combines with J gene TRBJ2-7; a possible D gene is TRBD2 (6 bases). V lost 3 bases and J 1 base, leaving 16 bases between the germline ends. CDR1 is SGHNT and CDR2 is YENEEA in the germline V gene. The CDR3 contains 16 residues. For the CDR3, the DNA is TGTGCCAGCAGCTTTATGATAGCGGAAGATTCCTACGAGCAGTACTTC. This sequence encodes CASSFMIAEDSYEQYF.

The chain couples TRBV15 to TRBJ2-1; weak D call: TRBD2 (5 bases). Germline values: CDR1 LNHNV, CDR2 YYDKDF (reference sequence). This CDR3 contains 15 residues. V dropped 1 base and J dropped 4 bases, with 11 bases sitting between them. CDR3 loop: CATSRAGSRYNEQFF. CDR3 in DNA: TGTGCCACCAGCAGAGCTGGGAGCAGATACAATGAGCAGTTCTTC.